This paragraph covers one T cell receptor (beta chain) sequence. The data originate from a study of blood T cell repertoires in COVID-19. Under the authors' procedure: The authors estimated nucleated cell counts from reference gene primer amplification. Only in-frame clones appear in the TCRdb table, and some are missing; sequencing was by immunoSEQ multiplex PCR. V, J and clone size are taken as reported in that table, and D and trimming were inferred from the DNA itself. Of some 300,000 clones in the sample, approximately 89% were seen once. The CDR3 is 22 amino acids. V shed 4 bases, J shed 4 bases, and the junction held 23 bases outside the gene matches. The germline gives CDR1 MNHEY, CDR2 SMNVEV (reference sequence). Residents of 20 to 25 US areas, aged roughly 18 to 95 years, made up the participants.

The clonotype originates from a woman in her twenties or thirties who had recovered from COVID-19. Source material: PBMCs or T cells enriched from blood (not recorded which). This chain links TRBV27 with TRBJ1-6; 9 bases fit TRBD1. CDR3 bases: TGTGCCAGCAGTTCGCGACAGGGGACAGGGACGTTTCAAAATCGTTATAATTCACCCCTCCACTTT. This codes for CASSSRQGTGTFQNRYNSPLHF.